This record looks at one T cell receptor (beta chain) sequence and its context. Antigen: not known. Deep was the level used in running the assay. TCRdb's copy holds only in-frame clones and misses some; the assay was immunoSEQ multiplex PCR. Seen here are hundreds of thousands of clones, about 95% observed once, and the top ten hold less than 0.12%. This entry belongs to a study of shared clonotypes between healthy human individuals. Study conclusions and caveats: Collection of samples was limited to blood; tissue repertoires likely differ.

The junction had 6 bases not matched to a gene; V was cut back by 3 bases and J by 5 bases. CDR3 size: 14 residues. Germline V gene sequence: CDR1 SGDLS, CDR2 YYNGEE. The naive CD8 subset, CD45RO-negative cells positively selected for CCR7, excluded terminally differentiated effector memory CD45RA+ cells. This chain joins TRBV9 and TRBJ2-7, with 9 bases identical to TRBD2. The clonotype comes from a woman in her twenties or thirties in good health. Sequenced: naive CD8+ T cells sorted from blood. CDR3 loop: CASSGGAGGNEQYF. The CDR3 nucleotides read TGTGCCAGCAGCGGGGGAGCGGGAGGTAACGAGCAGTACTTC.